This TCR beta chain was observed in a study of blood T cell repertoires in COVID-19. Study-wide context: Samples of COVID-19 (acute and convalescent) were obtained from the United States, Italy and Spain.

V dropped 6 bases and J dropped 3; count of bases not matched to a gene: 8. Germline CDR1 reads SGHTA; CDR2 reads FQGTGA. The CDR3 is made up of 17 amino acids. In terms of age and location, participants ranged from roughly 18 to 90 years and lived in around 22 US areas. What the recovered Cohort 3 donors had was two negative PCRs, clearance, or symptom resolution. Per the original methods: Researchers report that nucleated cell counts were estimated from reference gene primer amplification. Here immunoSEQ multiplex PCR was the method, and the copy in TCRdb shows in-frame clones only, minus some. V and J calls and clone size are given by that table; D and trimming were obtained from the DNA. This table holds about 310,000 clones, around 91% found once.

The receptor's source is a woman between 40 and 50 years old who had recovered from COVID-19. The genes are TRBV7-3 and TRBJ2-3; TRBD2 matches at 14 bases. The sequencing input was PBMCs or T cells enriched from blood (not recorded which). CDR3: CASSSPRLAGGTDTQYF. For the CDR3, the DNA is TGTGCCAGCAGTTCGCCCCGACTAGCGGGGGGGACAGATACGCAGTATTTT.